The 12 T cell receptor beta chains given below trace back to one sample, sequenced in a study of cytomegalovirus exposure and HLA in healthy donors. The PCR ran on 60 Vbeta and 13 Jbeta primers. Some clones are missing from TCRdb's copy, which holds only in-frame ones; the method was immunoSEQ multiplex PCR. The profile shows about 140,000 clones, 75% of them singletons. What was sequenced was PBMCs. Receptors were obtained from a man under 40 in good health and CMV-seronegative.

The genes are TRBV5-1 and TRBJ1-1; the D gene is possibly TRBD1 (6 bases). Germline-derived CDR1 and CDR2 are SGHRS and YFSETQ. With 2 bases removed from V and 2 bases from J, the gap between germline ends came to 13 bases. The CDR3 is 15 amino acids. Written as DNA, the CDR3 is TGCGCCAGCAGCTTAGGCCCACAGGGTAACACTGAAGCTTTCTTT. This translates into CASSLGPQGNTEAFF. Based on the CDR3 plus reference TRBV5-1 and TRBJ1-1, the full variable domain is KAGVTQTPRYLIKTRGQQVTLSCSPISGHRSVSWYQQTPGQGLQFLFEYFSETQRNKGNFPGRFSGRQFSNSRSEMNVSTLELGDSALYLCASSLGPQGNTEAFFGQGTRLTVV.

The chain has TRBV19 and TRBJ1-2, with a tentative D call TRBD1 (5 bases). Trimming took off 4 bases at V and 3 bases at J, with 15 bases between the two ends. The CDR3 spans 15 residues. The germline gives CDR1 LNHDA, CDR2 SQIVND (reference sequence). Here the CDR3 DNA reads TGTGCCAGTAGTACCCGGGACTACGGGGACTATGGCTACACCTTC. It specifies CASSTRDYGDYGYTF.

V is TRBV6-5 and J is TRBJ2-1; weak D call: TRBD1 (6 bases). Between the trimmed V and J ends, which lost 4 bases and 3 bases, there was a span of 13 bases. The CDR3 consists of 15 residues. Germline V gene data show CDR1 as MNHEY and CDR2 as SVGAGI. The CDR3 DNA follows: TGTGCCAGCAGTTTACAGGGTGGAAACTACAATGAGCAGTTCTTC. Its translation: CASSLQGGNYNEQFF.

The CDR3 sequence: CSVSRTANEKLFF. As DNA, the CDR3 is TGCAGCGTTTCCCGGACAGCTAATGAAAAACTGTTTTTT. This sequence joins TRBV29-1 and TRBJ1-4; maybe TRBD1 (6 bases). Germline V gene data show CDR1 as SQVTM and CDR2 as ANQGSEA. Trimming pared 5 bases from V and 3 bases from J, leaving 10 bases between. The CDR3 runs to 13 residues.

This clone was observed a few times. V gene TRBV29-1 combines with J gene TRBJ1-2; 8 nucleotides match TRBD1. The CDR3 has 14 amino acids. V lost 5 bases, J lost 5 bases, and 10 bases stayed unmatched. The germline V gene encodes CDR1 SQVTM and CDR2 ANQGSEA. The DNA of the CDR3 is TGCAGCGTTACTCACAGGGGGGCTCTTTATGGCTACACCTTC. It encodes CSVTHRGALYGYTF.

The chain links TRBV10-2 to TRBJ2-7, with D hard to call. CDR1 is WSHSY and CDR2 is SAAADI in the germline V gene. CDR3 size: 13 residues. Deletions cut 10 bases from V and 3 bases from J, with 16 bases between. The CDR3 here is CATRTGSHYEQYF. The CDR3, as DNA: TGCGCCACCCGAACCGGGTCCCACTACGAGCAGTACTTC.

This clone has only one observation. The chain combines TRBV5-6 with TRBJ1-3; no reliable D call. V lost 3 bases, J lost 2 bases, and 9 bases lay in between. The CDR3 totals 14 residues. The germline gives CDR1 SGHDT, CDR2 YYEEEE. CDR3 protein: CASSSTRTGNTIYF. The CDR3 DNA is TGTGCCAGCAGCTCGACACGAACTGGAAACACCATATATTTT. Using reference TRBV5-6 and TRBJ1-3 for the parts outside the CDR3, the full variable domain is DAGVTQSPTHLIKTRGQQVTLRCSPKSGHDTVSWYQQALGQGPQFIFQYYEEEERQRGNFPDRFSGHQFPNYSSELNVNALLLGDSALYLCASSSTRTGNTIYFGEGSWLTVV.

This chain links TRBV4-2 with TRBJ1-2, with 9 nucleotides matching TRBD1. V shed 0 bases, J shed 9 bases, and the junction held 8 bases outside the gene matches. The CDR3 has 15 residues. CDR1 LGHNA and CDR2 YNFKEQ come from the germline V gene. The DNA of the CDR3 is TGTGCCAGCAGCCAAGAGGGCCGGGACAGGGCGAGCTACACCTTC. This encodes CASSQEGRDRASYTF.

The gene calls are TRBV2 and TRBJ2-7; 8 nucleotides align to TRBD2. V lost 0 bases to trimming and J lost 2 bases; unmatched junction nucleotides: 6. Germline V gene lookup returns CDR1 SNHLY and CDR2 FYNNEI. This CDR3 is 16 amino acids long. The CDR3 DNA sequence: TGTGCCAGCAGTGAAGCGACGGCGGGGGGAGCCTACGAGCAGTACTTC. Amino acid sequence: CASSEATAGGAYEQYF. Full variable domain (outside the CDR3, taken from reference TRBV2 and TRBJ2-7): EPEVTQTPSHQVTQMGQEVILRCVPISNHLYFYWYRQILGQKVEFLVSFYNNEISEKSEIFDDQFSVERPDGSNFTLKIRSTKLEDSAMYFCASSEATAGGAYEQYFGPGTRLTVT.

This clone was counted between two and nine times. The chain combines TRBV4-1 with TRBJ1-2; D not resolved. V was pared by 0 bases and J by 4 bases, with 15 bases between. The CDR3 contains 16 residues. Germline CDR1 reads MGHRA; CDR2 reads YSYEKL. CDR3 in amino acids: CASSQDRSEGGYGYTF. The DNA for the CDR3 is TGCGCCAGCAGCCAAGATAGATCAGAGGGAGGCTATGGCTACACCTTC.

This chain joins TRBV6-5 and TRBJ2-3, with D perhaps TRBD1 (5 bases). Germline lookup yields CDR1 MNHEY and CDR2 SVGAGI. Trimming shortened V by 2 bases and J by 0 bases, and 12 bases separated the two germline ends. The CDR3 extends over 16 amino acids. CDR3: CASSYGYGASTDTQYF. The CDR3 nucleotides read TGTGCCAGCAGTTACGGTTATGGGGCCAGCACAGATACGCAGTATTTT.

Regarding this clone: The junction departs from the called germline gene at one end, perhaps through a read error. The V call is TRBV6-5, the J call TRBJ2-6; 7 nucleotides agree with TRBD1. The CDR3 sequence is 15 residues long. Germline CDR1 is MNHEY and CDR2 is SVGAGI. CDR3 amino acids: CASSSDRVGANGLTF. The CDR3 bases are TGTGCCAGCAGTTCAGACAGGGTTGGGGCCAACGGCCTGACTTTC.